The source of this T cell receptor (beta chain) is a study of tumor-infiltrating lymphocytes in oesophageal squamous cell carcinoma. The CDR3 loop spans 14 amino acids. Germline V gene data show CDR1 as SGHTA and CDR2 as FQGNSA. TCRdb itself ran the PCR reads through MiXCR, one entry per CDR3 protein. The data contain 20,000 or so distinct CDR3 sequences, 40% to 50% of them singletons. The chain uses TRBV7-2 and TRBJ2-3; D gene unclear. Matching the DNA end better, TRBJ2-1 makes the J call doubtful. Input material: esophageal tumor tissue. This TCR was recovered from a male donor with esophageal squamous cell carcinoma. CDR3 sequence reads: CASSLEQIYNEQFF. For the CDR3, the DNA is TGTGCCAGCAGCTTAGAACAGATATACAATGAGCAGTTCTTC.